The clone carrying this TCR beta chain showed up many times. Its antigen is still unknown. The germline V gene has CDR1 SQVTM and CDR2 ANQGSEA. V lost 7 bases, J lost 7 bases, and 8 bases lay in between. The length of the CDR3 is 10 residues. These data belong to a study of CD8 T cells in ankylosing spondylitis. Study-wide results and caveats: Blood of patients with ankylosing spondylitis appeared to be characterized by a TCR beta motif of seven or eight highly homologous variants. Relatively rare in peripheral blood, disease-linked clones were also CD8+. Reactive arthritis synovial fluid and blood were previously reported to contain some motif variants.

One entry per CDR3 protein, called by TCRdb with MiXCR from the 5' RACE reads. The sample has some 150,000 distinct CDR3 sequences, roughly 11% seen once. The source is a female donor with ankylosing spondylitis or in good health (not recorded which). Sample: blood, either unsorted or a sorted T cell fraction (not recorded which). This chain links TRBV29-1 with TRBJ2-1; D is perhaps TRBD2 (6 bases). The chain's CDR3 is CSAGTNEQFF. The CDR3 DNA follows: TGCAGCGCGGGGACTAATGAGCAGTTCTTC.